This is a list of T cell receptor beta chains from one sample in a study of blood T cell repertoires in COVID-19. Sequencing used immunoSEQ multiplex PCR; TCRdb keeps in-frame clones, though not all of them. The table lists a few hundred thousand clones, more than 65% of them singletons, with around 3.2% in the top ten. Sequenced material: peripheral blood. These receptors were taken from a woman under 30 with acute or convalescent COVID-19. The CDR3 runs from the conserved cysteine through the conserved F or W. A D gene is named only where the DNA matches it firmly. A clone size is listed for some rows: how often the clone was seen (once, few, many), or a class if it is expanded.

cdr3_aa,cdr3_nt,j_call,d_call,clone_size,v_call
CASSLFRNEAFF,TGCGCCAGCAGCTTGTTCCGTAATGAAGCTTTCTTT,TRBJ1-1,NA,once,TRBV5-1
CASSPTTSGRSYEQYF,TGTGCCAGCTCACCAACGACTAGCGGGAGATCCTACGAGCAGTACTTC,TRBJ2-7,TRBD2,NA,TRBV18
CASSHQNKAGVGTDTQYF,TGCGCCAGCAGCCACCAAAACAAAGCGGGAGTGGGGACAGATACGCAGTATTTT,TRBJ2-3,TRBD2,NA,TRBV4-1
CASSLAGGPYEQYF,TGTGCCAGCTCACTTGCGGGAGGACCCTACGAGCAGTACTTC,TRBJ2-7,TRBD2,once,TRBV18
CASRPSGKTDTQYF,TGTGCCAGCAGGCCCAGCGGGAAGACAGATACGCAGTATTTT,TRBJ2-3,TRBD2,NA,TRBV6-5
CASSATQGTGTYEQYF,TGTGCCAGCAGCGCCACGCAGGGGACAGGGACCTACGAGCAGTACTTC,TRBJ2-7,TRBD1,once,TRBV28
CASSDWSQTGELFF,TGTGCCAGCAGTGACTGGAGCCAGACCGGGGAGCTGTTTTTT,TRBJ2-2,NA,NA,TRBV2
CASSYTGQGSQPQHF,TGTGCCAGCAGTTACACCGGACAGGGGAGTCAGCCCCAGCATTTT,TRBJ1-5,TRBD1,NA,TRBV6-6
CASSILWSGSFSYEQYF,TGTGCCAGTAGTATTCTCTGGAGCGGGAGTTTTTCCTACGAGCAGTACTTC,TRBJ2-7,TRBD2,NA,TRBV19
CASSEGQPSYNEQFF,TGCGCCAGCAGTGAGGGACAGCCATCCTACAATGAGCAGTTCTTC,TRBJ2-1,NA,NA,TRBV10-2
CASSYPPGTGTNTGELFF,TGTGCCAGCAGTTACCCGCCAGGGACAGGAACCAACACCGGGGAGCTGTTTTTT,TRBJ2-2,TRBD1,NA,TRBV6-2/TRBV6-3
CAAGQGVTDTQYF,TGTGCCGCAGGGCAGGGGGTCACAGATACGCAGTATTTT,TRBJ2-3,TRBD1,NA,TRBV2
CATYDGGSQPQHF,TGTGCCACATACGATGGGGGCTCACAGCCCCAGCATTTT,TRBJ1-5,NA,NA,TRBV10-3
CASSVVGRASGNTIYF,TGTGCCAGCAGCGTAGTCGGCAGGGCCTCCGGAAACACCATATATTTT,TRBJ1-3,NA,NA,TRBV9
CASSETGENQPQHF,TGCGCCAGCAGTGAAACCGGGGAGAATCAGCCCCAGCATTTT,TRBJ1-5,NA,NA,TRBV10-2
CASSGTSNEQFF,TGCGCCAGCAGTGGGACTAGCAATGAGCAGTTCTTC,TRBJ2-1,TRBD2,few,TRBV10-2